The 24 T cell receptor beta chains given below trace back to one sample, sequenced in a study of blood T cell repertoires in COVID-19. TCRdb keeps only in-frame clones here, not all; method: immunoSEQ multiplex PCR. Among 400,000 or so clones, more than 80% were seen once, and the ten largest hold 0.95% to 1.2%. Material for sequencing was PBMCs or T cells enriched from blood (not recorded which). The origin of the receptors is a man aged 25 to 40 who had recovered from COVID-19.

This chain links TRBV4-1 with TRBJ1-4; 9 nucleotides align to TRBD1. V was pared by 2 bases and J by 7 bases, with 11 bases of the junction left unmatched. The CDR3 is made up of 17 amino acids. Per germline, CDR1 MGHRA and CDR2 YSYEKL. Here the CDR3 reads CASSQRKNRGLGEKLFF. CDR3 in DNA: TGCGCCAGCAGCCAAAGAAAGAACAGGGGGCTTGGTGAAAAACTGTTTTTT.

This chain connects TRBV7-9 to TRBJ2-2; D is possibly TRBD2 (6 bases). Trimming left V 10 bases short and J 5 bases short, with 14 bases between. This CDR3 has 13 amino acids. The V gene's germline CDR1 is SEHNR and CDR2 FQNEAQ (reference sequence). CDR3 in DNA: TGTGCCACCATGACTAGGTCGACCGGGGAGCTGTTTTTT. Amino acid sequence: CATMTRSTGELFF. Using reference TRBV7-9 and TRBJ2-2 for the parts outside the CDR3, the full variable domain is DTGVSQNPRHKITKRGQNVTFRCDPISEHNRLYWYRQTLGQGPEFLTYFQNEAQLEKSRLLSDRFSAERPKGSFSTLEIQRTEQGDSAMYLCATMTRSTGELFFGEGSRLTVL.

This chain uses TRBV27 with TRBJ2-3; perhaps TRBD1 as D (6 bases). Trimming stripped 5 bases from V and 0 bases from J, with 9 bases between. Per the germline V gene, CDR1 is MNHEY and CDR2 is SMNVEV (reference sequence). The CDR3 is 14 amino acids. CDR3 DNA: TGTGCCAGCAGTATCGGACAGAGCACAGATACGCAGTATTTT. Translation gives CASSIGQSTDTQYF.

The chain links TRBV2 to TRBJ1-4; D might be TRBD1 (6 bases). This CDR3 region has 11 residues. CDR1 SNHLY and CDR2 FYNNEI come from the germline V gene. The V end lost 1 base, the J end lost 17 bases, and 11 bases lay between the germline ends. CDR3 nucleotide sequence: TGTGCCAGCAGTGAAGGGATGGGACACTTTTTT. Translating gives CASSEGMGHFF. The variable domain in full, completed from reference TRBV2 and TRBJ1-4, reads EPEVTQTPSHQVTQMGQEVILRCVPISNHLYFYWYRQILGQKVEFLVSFYNNEISEKSEIFDDQFSVERPDGSNFTLKIRSTKLEDSAMYFCASSEGMGHFFGSGTQLSVL.

The J gene is TRBJ2-1, the V gene TRBV29-1, with 7 bases lining up with TRBD2. Trimming took 6 bases from V and 1 from J; bases not matched to a gene: 9. Germline loops: CDR1 SQVTM, CDR2 ANQGSEA. The CDR3 is 15 amino acids. CDR3 sequence reads: CSVMGGGPSYNEQFF. CDR3 DNA sequence: TGCAGCGTGATGGGGGGAGGGCCATCCTACAATGAGCAGTTCTTC.

CDR3 coding DNA: TGTGCCAGCAGCCAACCCTCGGGGATCGGTAACACCGGGGAGCTGTTTTTT. This encodes CASSQPSGIGNTGELFF. The rearrangement joins TRBV3-1 (or the pseudogene TRBV3-2) to TRBJ2-2; D may be TRBD2 (5 bases). Deletions cut 2 bases from V and 2 bases from J, with 15 bases between. This CDR3 contains 17 residues. The germline CDR1 and CDR2 sequences are LGHDT and YNNKEL (reference sequence).

The chain employs TRBV10-3 and TRBJ1-3; D perhaps matches TRBD1 (5 bases). The germline gives CDR1 ENHRY, CDR2 SYGVKD. CDR3 length equals 13 residues. V lost 9 bases and J 4 bases, leaving 13 bases between the germline ends. CDR3: CAIGSGKGNTIYF. The CDR3 region has the DNA TGTGCCATTGGGTCAGGGAAGGGAAACACCATATATTTT.

The J gene is TRBJ1-2, the V gene TRBV27, with D perhaps matching TRBD1 (6 bases). The V end lost 0 bases, the J end lost 4 bases, and 9 bases lay between the germline ends. This CDR3 comprises 14 residues. The germline gives CDR1 MNHEY, CDR2 SMNVEV (reference sequence). This CDR3 reads CASSLSGAFYGYTF. CDR3 DNA sequence: TGTGCCAGCAGTTTATCGGGGGCGTTCTATGGCTACACCTTC.

The rearrangement joins TRBV28 to TRBJ1-1; possible D gene TRBD1, 5 bases. The V gene's germline CDR1 is MDHEN and CDR2 SYDVKM. V shed 4 bases and J shed 10 bases, with 22 bases lying between them. The CDR3 length is 15 residues. The chain's CDR3 is CASSSLRGLMETAFF. The CDR3 DNA follows: TGTGCCAGCAGTTCCTTACGGGGACTCATGGAAACAGCTTTCTTT.

The chain has TRBV27 and TRBJ2-7, with 9 bases lining up with TRBD1. J lost 6 bases, V lost 2 bases, and 8 bases had no gene match. Germline lookup yields CDR1 MNHEY and CDR2 SMNVEV (reference sequence). This CDR3 contains 15 residues. The CDR3 DNA reads as TGTGCCAGCAGTTTAACGGGACAGGGTATCAGCGAGCAGTACTTC. Protein product: CASSLTGQGISEQYF.

The chain combines TRBV11-2 with TRBJ2-7; 9 nucleotides agree with TRBD2. CDR1 and CDR2 from the germline V gene are SGHAT and FQNNGV. The J segment lost 6 bases and the V segment lost 1 base, leaving 7 bases of the junction unmatched. CDR3 length: 15 residues. The CDR3 loop is CASSLVAGVISEQYF. The CDR3, as DNA: TGTGCCAGCAGCTTAGTAGCGGGAGTAATTAGCGAGCAGTACTTC.

V and J are TRBV30 and TRBJ1-6; D is ambiguous. Germline V lookup: CDR1 GTSNPN, CDR2 SVGIG (reference sequence). The CDR3 extends over 14 amino acids. Trimming left V 2 bases short and J 14 bases short, with 19 bases between. The CDR3 region is CAWSSSPTEGTLHF. DNA for the CDR3: TGTGCCTGGAGTTCCTCCCCGACGGAGGGTACCCTCCACTTT.

The chain links TRBV11-3 to TRBJ2-1; maybe TRBD2 (6 bases). The germline V and J ends were trimmed by 4 bases and 8 bases, with 24 bases remaining between them. The germline V gene encodes CDR1 SGHNT and CDR2 YENEEA. CDR3 length equals 17 residues. The CDR3 coding sequence is TGTGCCAGCAGCTCCCCCCGGGACTCCTCCCATCTCGATGAGCAGTTCTTC. Residues: CASSSPRDSSHLDEQFF.

The chain has TRBV19 and TRBJ1-1, with D maybe TRBD1 (5 bases). The CDR3 runs 14 residues. Trimming stripped 1 base from V and 2 bases from J, with 8 bases between. The V gene's germline CDR1 is LNHDA and CDR2 SQIVND (reference sequence). The CDR3 region has the DNA TGTGCCAGTAGTATAGGGGGCCTCAACACTGAAGCTTTCTTT. Amino acid sequence: CASSIGGLNTEAFF. Based on the CDR3 plus reference TRBV19 and TRBJ1-1, the full variable domain is DGGITQSPKYLFRKEGQNVTLSCEQNLNHDAMYWYRQDPGQGLRLIYYSQIVNDFQKGDIAEGYSVSREKKESFPLTVTSAQKNPTAFYLCASSIGGLNTEAFFGQGTRLTVV.

V and J are TRBV10-3 and TRBJ2-5; perhaps TRBD1 as D (5 bases). This CDR3 comprises 15 residues. Germline V gene data show CDR1 as ENHRY and CDR2 as SYGVKD. V shed 4 bases and J shed 0 bases, with 12 bases lying between them. Here the CDR3 DNA reads TGTGCCATCAGTGTGGGCAGGGCGTACCAAGAGACCCAGTACTTC. Its protein is CAISVGRAYQETQYF.

The CDR3 nucleotides are TGTGCCACCCGGGACAGGAGGTACGAGCAGTACTTC. Residues: CATRDRRYEQYF. The rearrangement links TRBV19 to TRBJ2-7; 8 bases fit TRBD1. The length of the CDR3 is 12 residues. Trimming took 10 bases from V and 4 from J; bases not matched to a gene: 6. Looked up from germline, CDR1 is LNHDA and CDR2 is SQIVND (reference sequence). Full variable domain (outside the CDR3, taken from reference TRBV19 and TRBJ2-7): DGGITQSPKYLFRKEGQNVTLSCEQNLNHDAMYWYRQDPGQGLRLIYYSQIVNDFQKGDIAEGYSVSREKKESFPLTVTSAQKNPTAFYLCATRDRRYEQYFGPGTRLTVT.

The rearrangement uses TRBV3-1 (or the pseudogene TRBV3-2) and TRBJ1-2; 8 bases agree with TRBD1. Germline V gene data show CDR1 as LGHDT and CDR2 as YNNKEL (reference sequence). This CDR3 has 15 residues. V lost 0 bases and J lost 6; bases outside the gene matches: 6. The CDR3 reads CASSQELRQGNGYTF. In DNA, the CDR3 is TGTGCCAGCAGCCAAGAATTGAGACAGGGGAATGGCTACACCTTC.

J is TRBJ2-1 and V is TRBV5-4, with TRBD2 identical over 13 bases. The CDR3 spans 17 residues. Germline CDR1 is SGHNT and CDR2 is YYREEE (reference sequence). Trimming removed 1 base from V and 7 bases from J; junction bases left unmatched: 8. CDR3: CASSLTSGRARANEQFF. CDR3 DNA: TGTGCCAGCAGCTTGACTAGCGGGAGGGCACGAGCGAATGAGCAGTTCTTC.

This clone has ten or more counts. The genes are TRBV6-6 and TRBJ1-5; TRBD1 matches 8 bases. V shed 7 bases, J shed 7 bases, and the junction held 6 bases outside the gene matches. This CDR3 has 13 residues. Germline V gives CDR1 MNHNY, CDR2 SVGAGI (reference sequence). CDR3 in DNA: TGTGCCAGCACCAGACAGGGGCTCCAGCCCCAGCATTTT. Its translation is CASTRQGLQPQHF.

The chain links TRBV13 to TRBJ2-7; D is perhaps TRBD1 (6 bases). The germline V and J ends were trimmed by 4 bases and 3 bases, with 13 bases remaining between them. Per the germline V gene, CDR1 is PRHDT and CDR2 is FYEKMQ (reference sequence). The CDR3 length is 14 residues. The CDR3 is CASSSTQGGYEQYF. The CDR3 bases are TGTGCCAGCAGCTCCACCCAAGGGGGCTACGAGCAGTACTTC.

V is TRBV7-3 and J is TRBJ2-1; D is ambiguous. The CDR3 extends over 13 amino acids. Per germline, CDR1 SGHTA and CDR2 FQGTGA. Trimming cost V 7 bases and J 9 bases, with 16 bases left between them. The CDR3 protein is CASTSFLGGEQFF. The CDR3 bases are TGTGCCAGCACCTCCTTCCTAGGCGGTGAGCAGTTCTTC.

This chain joins TRBV19 and TRBJ1-5, with 7 bases fitting TRBD1. Germline-derived CDR1 and CDR2 are LNHDA and SQIVND (reference sequence). V dropped 1 base and J dropped 4; count of bases not matched to a gene: 7. This CDR3 has 16 amino acids. The CDR3 loop reads CASSIAPDRNNQPQHF. In DNA form, the CDR3 reads TGTGCCAGTAGTATAGCCCCGGACAGGAATAATCAGCCCCAGCATTTT.

CDR3 DNA: TGTGCCAGCAGCGAGACATCCCTTCCCTACGAGCAGTACTTC. This codes for CASSETSLPYEQYF. V is TRBV3-1 (or the pseudogene TRBV3-2) and J is TRBJ2-7; D gene ambiguous. V dropped 5 bases and J dropped 2 bases, with 13 bases sitting between them. CDR3 length: 14 residues. In germline, CDR1 is LGHDT, CDR2 YNNKEL (reference sequence).

The chain has TRBV28 and TRBJ1-5; no clear D. The CDR3 sequence is 12 residues long. Germline values: CDR1 MDHEN, CDR2 SYDVKM. V was cut by 4 bases and J by 4 bases, with 5 bases left in between. The DNA for the CDR3 is TGTGCCAGCAGTTCCGTAAATCAGCCCCAGCATTTT. Protein: CASSSVNQPQHF.